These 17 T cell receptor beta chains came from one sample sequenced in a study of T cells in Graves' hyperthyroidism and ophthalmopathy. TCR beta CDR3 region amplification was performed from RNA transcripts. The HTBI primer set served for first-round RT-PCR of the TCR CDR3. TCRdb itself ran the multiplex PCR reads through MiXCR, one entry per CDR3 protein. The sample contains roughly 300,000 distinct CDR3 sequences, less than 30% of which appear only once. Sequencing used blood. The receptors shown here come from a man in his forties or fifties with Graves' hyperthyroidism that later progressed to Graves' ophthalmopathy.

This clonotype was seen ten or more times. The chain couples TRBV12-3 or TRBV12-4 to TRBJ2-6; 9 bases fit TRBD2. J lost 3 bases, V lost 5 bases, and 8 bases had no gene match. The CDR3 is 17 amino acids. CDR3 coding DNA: TGTGCCAGCAGTCCCCCCCGCGGGAGGGGTGGGGCCAACGTCCTGACTTTC. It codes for CASSPPRGRGGANVLTF.

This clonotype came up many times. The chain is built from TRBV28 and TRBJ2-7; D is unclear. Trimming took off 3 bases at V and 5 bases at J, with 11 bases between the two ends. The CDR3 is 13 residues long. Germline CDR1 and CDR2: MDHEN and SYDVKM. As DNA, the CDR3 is TGTGCCAGCAGTTTTTCCAGGTTGAACGAGCAGTACTTC. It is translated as CASSFSRLNEQYF.

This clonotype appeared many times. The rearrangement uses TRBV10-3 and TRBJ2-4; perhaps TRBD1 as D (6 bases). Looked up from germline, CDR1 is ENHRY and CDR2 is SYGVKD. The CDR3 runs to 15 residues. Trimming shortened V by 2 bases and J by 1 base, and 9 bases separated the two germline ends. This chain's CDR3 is CAISEADRAKNIQYF. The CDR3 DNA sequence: TGTGCCATCAGTGAGGCTGACAGGGCCAAAAACATTCAGTACTTC.

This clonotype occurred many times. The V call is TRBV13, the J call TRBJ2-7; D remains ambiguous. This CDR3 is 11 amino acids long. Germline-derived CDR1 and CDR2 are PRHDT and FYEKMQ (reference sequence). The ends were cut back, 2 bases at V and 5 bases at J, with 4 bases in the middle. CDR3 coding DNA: TGTGCCAGCAGCTTACAGGACGAGCAGTACTTC. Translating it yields CASSLQDEQYF.

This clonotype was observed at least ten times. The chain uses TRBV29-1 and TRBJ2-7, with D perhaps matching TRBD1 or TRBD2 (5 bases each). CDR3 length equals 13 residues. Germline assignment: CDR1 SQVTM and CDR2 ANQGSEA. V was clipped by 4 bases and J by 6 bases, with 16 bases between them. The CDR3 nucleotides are TGCAGCGTTGGAATAGGGTGGGACGGCGAGCAGTACTTC. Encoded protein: CSVGIGWDGEQYF.

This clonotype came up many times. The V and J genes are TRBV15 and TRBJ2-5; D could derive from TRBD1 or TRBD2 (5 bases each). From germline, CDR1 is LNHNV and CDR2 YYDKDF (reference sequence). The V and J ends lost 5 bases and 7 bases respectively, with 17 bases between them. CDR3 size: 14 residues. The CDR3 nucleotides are TGTGCCACCAGCGGTCAAAGGGGCCGGGGGACCCAGTACTTC. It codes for CATSGQRGRGTQYF.

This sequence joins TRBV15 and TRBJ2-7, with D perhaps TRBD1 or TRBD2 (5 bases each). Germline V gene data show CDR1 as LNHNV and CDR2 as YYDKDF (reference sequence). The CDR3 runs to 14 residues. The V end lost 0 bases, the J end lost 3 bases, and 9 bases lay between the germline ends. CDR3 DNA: TGTGCCACCAGCAGAGATCGGGGCGGCTACGAGCAGTACTTC. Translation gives CATSRDRGGYEQYF.

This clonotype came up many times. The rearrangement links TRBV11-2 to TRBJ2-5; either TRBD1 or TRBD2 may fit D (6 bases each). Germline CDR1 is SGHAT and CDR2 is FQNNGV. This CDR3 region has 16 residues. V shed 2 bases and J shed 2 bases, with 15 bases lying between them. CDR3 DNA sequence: TGTGCCAGCAGCTTATCAACAGGGAGGAAGCAAGAGACCCAGTACTTC. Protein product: CASSLSTGRKQETQYF.

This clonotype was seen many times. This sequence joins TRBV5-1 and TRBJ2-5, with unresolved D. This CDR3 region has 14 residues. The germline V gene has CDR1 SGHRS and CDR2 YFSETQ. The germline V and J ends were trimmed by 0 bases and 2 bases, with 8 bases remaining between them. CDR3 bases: TGCGCCAGCAGCTTGGCCTCGCTACAAGAGACCCAGTACTTC. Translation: CASSLASLQETQYF.

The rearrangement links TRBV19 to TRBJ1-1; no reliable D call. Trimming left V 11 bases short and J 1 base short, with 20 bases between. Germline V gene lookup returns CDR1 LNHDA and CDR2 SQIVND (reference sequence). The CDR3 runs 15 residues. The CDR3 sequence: CARPRPPEPNTEAFF. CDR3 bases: TGTGCCCGTCCCCGGCCCCCTGAGCCGAACACTGAAGCTTTCTTT.

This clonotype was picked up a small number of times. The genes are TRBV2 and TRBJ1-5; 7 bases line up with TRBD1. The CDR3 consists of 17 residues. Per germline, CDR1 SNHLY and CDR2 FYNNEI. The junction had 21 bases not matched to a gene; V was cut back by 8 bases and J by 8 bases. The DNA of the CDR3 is TGTGCCAGCCTATTGGTTACCGCCGGGACAGAGCGGGAGCCCCAGCATTTT. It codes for CASLLVTAGTEREPQHF. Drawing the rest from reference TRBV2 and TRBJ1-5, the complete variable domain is EPEVTQTPSHQVTQMGQEVILRCVPISNHLYFYWYRQILGQKVEFLVSFYNNEISEKSEIFDDQFSVERPDGSNFTLKIRSTKLEDSAMYFCASLLVTAGTEREPQHFGDGTRLSIL.

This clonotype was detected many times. The CDR3 DNA sequence: TGTGCCAGCACGTTGGAACAGCCCGGAACTGGAAACACCATATATTTT. The encoded protein is CASTLEQPGTGNTIYF. The chain uses TRBV7-8 and TRBJ1-3; D remains unclear. The CDR3 has 16 residues. Germline V gene data show CDR1 as SGHVS and CDR2 as FQNEAQ. Trimming removed 7 bases at V and 2 bases at J, with 18 bases between.

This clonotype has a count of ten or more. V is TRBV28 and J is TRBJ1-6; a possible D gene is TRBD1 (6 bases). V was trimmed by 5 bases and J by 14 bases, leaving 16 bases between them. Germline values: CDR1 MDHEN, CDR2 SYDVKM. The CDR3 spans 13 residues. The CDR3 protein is CASSPPSPGALHF. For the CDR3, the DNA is TGTGCCAGCAGTCCACCGTCTCCAGGGGCCCTCCACTTT.

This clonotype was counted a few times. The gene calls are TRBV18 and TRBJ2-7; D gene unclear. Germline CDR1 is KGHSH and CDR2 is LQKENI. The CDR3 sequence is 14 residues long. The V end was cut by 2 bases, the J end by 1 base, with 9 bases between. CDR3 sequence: CASSPGVESYEQYF. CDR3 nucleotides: TGTGCCAGCTCACCAGGGGTAGAGTCCTACGAGCAGTACTTC. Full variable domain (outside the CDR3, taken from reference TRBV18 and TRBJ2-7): NAGVMQNPRHLVRRRGQEARLRCSPMKGHSHVYWYRQLPEEGLKFMVYLQKENIIDESGMPKERFSAEFPKEGPSILRIQQVVRGDSAAYFCASSPGVESYEQYFGPGTRLTVT.

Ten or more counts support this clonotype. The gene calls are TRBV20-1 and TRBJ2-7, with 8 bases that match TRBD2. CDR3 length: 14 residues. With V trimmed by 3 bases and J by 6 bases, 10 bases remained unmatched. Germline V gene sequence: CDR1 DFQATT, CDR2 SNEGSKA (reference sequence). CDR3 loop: CSARAWTSWGEQYF. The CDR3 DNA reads TGCAGTGCTAGGGCATGGACTAGCTGGGGCGAGCAGTACTTC.

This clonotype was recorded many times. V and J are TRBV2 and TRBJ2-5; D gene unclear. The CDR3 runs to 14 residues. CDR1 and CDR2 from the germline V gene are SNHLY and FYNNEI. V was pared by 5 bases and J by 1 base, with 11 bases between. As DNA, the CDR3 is TGTGCCAGCAGTCCGGTCCGCTCCCAAGAGACCCAGTACTTC. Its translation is CASSPVRSQETQYF. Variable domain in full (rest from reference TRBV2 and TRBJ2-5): EPEVTQTPSHQVTQMGQEVILRCVPISNHLYFYWYRQILGQKVEFLVSFYNNEISEKSEIFDDQFSVERPDGSNFTLKIRSTKLEDSAMYFCASSPVRSQETQYFGPGTRLLVL.

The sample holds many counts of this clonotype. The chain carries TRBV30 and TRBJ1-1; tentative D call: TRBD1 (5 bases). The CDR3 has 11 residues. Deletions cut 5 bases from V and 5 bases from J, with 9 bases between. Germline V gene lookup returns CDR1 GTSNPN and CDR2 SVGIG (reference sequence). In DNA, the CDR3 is TGTGCCTGGGGCAGGGTAACTGAAGCTTTCTTT. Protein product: CAWGRVTEAFF.